Below are 8 T cell receptor beta chains sequenced from a single sample in a study of early T cells in non-severe SARS-CoV-2 infection (dated by TCRdb to about 2021). Library preparation used 5' RACE. Instrument on record: NextSeq 500. TCRdb took the public reads, trimmed them with fastp at Q25, ran MiXCR for clone calling and kept in-frame beta chains. Records with the same CDR3 protein are collapsed into one entry carrying the most frequent genes and DNA. The sample table lists some 38,000 distinct CDR3 sequences, 5.5% to 7% of them with a count of one. Together, the top ten hold 4.4% of the sample. The input for sequencing was whole blood, taken at baseline. These TCRs come from an adult who was a healthcare worker with PCR-confirmed SARS-CoV-2 infection or an uninfected control (not recorded which).

Ten or more counts support this clonotype. The J gene is TRBJ1-1, the V gene TRBV7-3; 7 bases map to TRBD1. V dropped 2 bases and J dropped 4; count of bases not matched to a gene: 1. Germline loops: CDR1 SGHTA, CDR2 FQGTGA. The length of the CDR3 is 13 residues. The CDR3 region is CASSLYRGTEAFF. In DNA, the CDR3 is TGTGCCAGCAGCTTATACAGGGGCACTGAAGCTTTCTTT.

This clonotype was recorded at least ten times. This rearrangement joins TRBV7-6 to TRBJ1-4; maybe TRBD1 (5 bases). The V end lost 5 bases, the J end lost 9 bases, and 13 bases lay between the germline ends. The CDR3 covers 13 residues. Germline V gene data show CDR1 as SGHVS and CDR2 as FNYEAQ. CDR3 residues: CASSNYVGQKLFF. The CDR3 DNA reads TGTGCCAGCAGCAATTACGTGGGGCAAAAACTGTTTTTT.

This clonotype was seen many times. The chain carries TRBV28 and TRBJ2-7, with 7 bases identical to TRBD1. With 5 bases clipped from V and 0 bases from J, the junction kept 7 bases outside the gene matches. Per germline, CDR1 MDHEN and CDR2 SYDVKM. The CDR3 is 15 amino acids. In DNA form, the CDR3 reads TGTGCCAGCAGTAGAACAGGGGTATACTCCTACGAGCAGTACTTC. Its protein is CASSRTGVYSYEQYF.

This clonotype was detected many times. The chain employs TRBV6-6 and TRBJ1-4; the match to TRBD1 covers 10 bases. The CDR3 runs 16 residues. The V segment lost 4 bases and the J segment 3 bases; nucleotides outside the gene matches: 5. Per germline, CDR1 MNHNY and CDR2 SVGAGI (reference sequence). CDR3 loop: CASSSTGGVPNEKLFF. In DNA form, the CDR3 reads TGTGCCAGCAGTTCGACAGGGGGCGTTCCTAATGAAAAACTGTTTTTT.

This clonotype turned up a few times. The chain couples TRBV5-4 to TRBJ2-1; TRBD1 matches 8 bases. Germline CDR1 is SGHNT and CDR2 is YYREEE (reference sequence). Unmatched junction bases numbered 6, after V lost 4 bases and J lost 6 bases. The length of the CDR3 is 14 residues. This chain's CDR3 is CASSHRTGTNEQFF. The CDR3 coding sequence is TGTGCCAGCAGCCATAGGACAGGGACCAATGAGCAGTTCTTC.

This clonotype was recorded at least ten times. CDR3 DNA sequence: TGTGCCAGCAGCTATAGGCAAGTAGCGGGAGAACTCAATGAGCAGTTCTTC. Amino acids: CASSYRQVAGELNEQFF. The chain joins TRBV11-2 to TRBJ2-1, with 9 bases fitting TRBD2. This CDR3 has 17 residues. CDR1 is SGHAT and CDR2 is FQNNGV in the germline V gene. V lost 4 bases, J lost 6 bases, and 13 bases stayed unmatched.

On this clonotype itself: A much larger clone differs by one base, so this may be a read error. This rearrangement joins TRBV7-2 to TRBJ2-1; no clear D. The germline V gene has CDR1 SGHTA and CDR2 FQGNSA. This CDR3 is 15 amino acids long. In DNA, the CDR3 is TGTGTCAGCAGCTATACCCCTAGCTCCTACAATGAGCAGTTCTTC. Translation: CVSSYTPSSYNEQFF. The full variable domain, rest sourced from reference TRBV7-2 and TRBJ2-1, is GAGVSQSPSNKVTEKGKDVELRCDPISGHTALYWYRQSLGQGLEFLIYFQGNSAPDKSGLPSDRFSAERTGGSVSTLTIQRTQQEDSAVYLCVSSYTPSSYNEQFFGPGTRLTVL.

Many counts were recorded for this clonotype. The rearrangement joins TRBV27 to TRBJ2-1; 12 nucleotides align to TRBD2. The CDR3 runs to 15 residues. The V and J ends lost 5 bases and 9 bases, in that order; junction bases with no gene match: 8. The germline V gene encodes CDR1 MNHEY and CDR2 SMNVEV (reference sequence). CDR3 DNA: TGTGCCAGCAGTACCCGACTAGCGGGAGCAGCTGAGCAGTTCTTC. This encodes CASSTRLAGAAEQFF.